This record concerns one TCR beta chain sequence. This sample was included in a study of T cell responses to AZD1222 COVID-19 vaccine. The germline CDR1 and CDR2 sequences are LNHDA and SQIVND (reference sequence). The CDR3 covers 14 residues. Trimming at V came to 6 bases and at J to 4 bases, leaving 6 bases not matched to a gene. The method was immunoSEQ multiplex PCR; TCRdb's version includes in-frame clones alone and lacks a portion of them. The table lists about 180,000 clones, approximately 90% of them singletons, with 2.6% in the top ten. The input for sequencing was peripheral blood, taken on day 0 of AZD1222 vaccination. The receptor comes from an adult in good health. This chain connects TRBV19 to TRBJ2-1; TRBD2 agrees at 7 bases. In DNA, the CDR3 is TGTGCCAGTAGCCAGCGGGACCAGTACAATGAGCAGTTCTTC. Protein sequence: CASSQRDQYNEQFF.